This TCR beta chain came from a study of T cells in Graves' hyperthyroidism and ophthalmopathy. Germline V gene lookup returns CDR1 MNHNS and CDR2 SASEGT. There are 13 residues in the CDR3. Germline trimming cut 6 bases from V and 5 bases from J; bases unmatched to any gene: 3. The authors deemed Graves' hyperthyroidism stable absent ophthalmopathy progression within 18 months. Exclusion of patients followed from uncontrolled infection, other autoimmune disease, pregnancy or lactation. TCR beta CDR3 regions were amplified from RNA transcripts. TCR CDR3 regions were first amplified by RT-PCR with HTBI primers. MiXCR, run by TCRdb on the multiplex PCR reads, gives a single entry per CDR3 protein. The table shows around 600,000 distinct CDR3 sequences, with more than 15% occurring only once. With regard to this clonotype: Its target is unknown.

Whole-study results and caveats: Most thyroid clonotypes that were expanded above 0.001 also turned up in blood.

Sequencing input: blood. The chain links TRBV6-1 to TRBJ2-5, with 10 nucleotides matching TRBD2. This sequence was found in a woman aged 30 to 39 with Graves' hyperthyroidism. The CDR3 DNA sequence: TGTGCCAGCAGAAGACTAGCGGGTGAGACCCAGTACTTC. This translates into CASRRLAGETQYF.